A single sample is the source of the 14 T cell receptor beta chains below, sequenced in a study of blood T cell repertoires in COVID-19. Some clones are missing from TCRdb's copy, which holds only in-frame ones; the method was immunoSEQ multiplex PCR. The sample lists under 30,000 clones, about 85% occurring once. Sequencing was carried out using peripheral blood. The receptors here all came from a human donor in a cohort sampled during active COVID-19.

Details on this clone: Other nucleotide sequences from this sample produce the same CDR3. V gene TRBV12-3 or TRBV12-4 combines with J gene TRBJ2-5; D unresolved. This CDR3 spans 13 amino acids. The V end was cut by 2 bases, the J end by 2 bases, with 6 bases between. CDR3 residues: CASSLRGQETQYF. DNA for the CDR3: TGTGCCAGCAGTTTACGCGGACAAGAGACCCAGTACTTC.

This rearrangement joins TRBV11-2 to TRBJ2-2; 11 bases are shared with TRBD2. This CDR3 has 17 residues. V lost 2 bases to trimming and J lost 5 bases; unmatched junction nucleotides: 7. Germline V gene data show CDR1 as SGHAT and CDR2 as FQNNGV. The CDR3 sequence: CASSLTTSGRGTGELFF. The CDR3, as DNA: TGTGCCAGCAGCTTAACCACTAGCGGGAGAGGGACCGGGGAGCTGTTTTTT. Full variable domain (outside the CDR3, taken from reference TRBV11-2 and TRBJ2-2): EAGVAQSPRYKIIEKRQSVAFWCNPISGHATLYWYQQILGQGPKLLIQFQNNGVVDDSQLPKDRFSAERLKGVDSTLKIQPAKLEDSAVYLCASSLTTSGRGTGELFFGEGSRLTVL.

The rearrangement uses TRBV19 and TRBJ1-1; D is ambiguous. Germline CDR1 and CDR2: LNHDA and SQIVND (reference sequence). The CDR3 is 13 amino acids. Between the trimmed V and J ends, which lost 3 bases and 7 bases, there was a span of 12 bases. CDR3 nucleotide sequence: TGTGCCAGTAGTATCATAGGGAGCAGTGAAGCTTTCTTT. Protein: CASSIIGSSEAFF.

This clone was detected only once. This chain connects TRBV6-5 to TRBJ2-1; tentatively, D is TRBD1 (5 bases). This CDR3 is 14 amino acids long. V was clipped by 6 bases and J by 6 bases, with 15 bases between them. The germline CDR1 and CDR2 sequences are MNHEY and SVGAGI. The CDR3 DNA sequence: TGTGCCAGCAGGGCCCCGATGCAGGGCAATGAGCAGTTCTTC. Translation: CASRAPMQGNEQFF.

This chain connects TRBV5-1 to TRBJ2-3; a possible D gene is TRBD1 (6 bases). The CDR3 spans 20 residues. Germline V gene sequence: CDR1 SGHRS, CDR2 YFSETQ. Trimming stripped 4 bases from V and 1 base from J, with 28 bases between. The CDR3: CASSPRGRQGREEGTDTQYF. In DNA, the CDR3 is TGCGCCAGCAGCCCCAGAGGGCGGCAGGGGCGCGAGGAGGGCACAGATACGCAGTATTTT.

The rearrangement uses TRBV6-1 and TRBJ1-2; D possibly corresponds to TRBD1 (5 bases). CDR1 is MNHNS, CDR2 SASEGT, per germline. Trimming pared 2 bases from V and 7 bases from J, leaving 17 bases between. The CDR3 is 15 residues long. CDR3 bases: TGTGCCAGCAGTGAAAATGGGGCAGGTTTGGGTGGCTACACCTTC. Encoded protein: CASSENGAGLGGYTF.

The chain links TRBV5-1 to TRBJ1-2; 7 bases are shared with TRBD1. CDR1 and CDR2 (germline): SGHRS, YFSETQ. The CDR3 length is 15 residues. V shed 0 bases, J shed 7 bases, and the junction held 9 bases outside the gene matches. The CDR3 DNA sequence: TGCGCCAGCAGCTTGGATCTCGGACAGGAATCTGGCTACACCTTC. This translates into CASSLDLGQESGYTF.

The chain combines TRBV4-1 with TRBJ1-6; D perhaps matches TRBD1 (5 bases). The CDR3 is 17 amino acids. Germline loops: CDR1 MGHRA, CDR2 YSYEKL. V lost 1 base and J 5 bases, leaving 15 bases between the germline ends. This chain's CDR3 is CASSQVDMGLNNSPLHF. Here the CDR3 DNA reads TGCGCCAGCAGCCAAGTTGATATGGGACTTAATAATTCACCCCTCCACTTT.

The chain links TRBV12-3 or TRBV12-4 to TRBJ2-7; possible D gene TRBD1, 5 bases. This CDR3 region has 11 residues. Trimming pared 6 bases from V and 4 bases from J, leaving 7 bases between. The CDR3 protein is CASSRQYEQYF. In nucleotides, the CDR3 is TGTGCCAGCAGCAGACAGTACGAGCAGTACTTC.

The rearrangement uses TRBV27 and TRBJ2-1; TRBD2 aligns across 10 bases. Unmatched junction bases numbered 5, after V lost 5 bases and J lost 1 base. The length of the CDR3 is 16 residues. Germline loops: CDR1 MNHEY, CDR2 SMNVEV (reference sequence). CDR3 nucleotide sequence: TGTGCCAGCAGTAAAGCACTAGCGGGGTCCTACAATGAGCAGTTCTTC. Translation gives CASSKALAGSYNEQFF.

V and J are TRBV5-4 and TRBJ2-2, with D possibly TRBD1 on 6 matching bases. CDR1 is SGHNT and CDR2 is YYREEE in the germline V gene (reference sequence). CDR3 size: 13 residues. V lost 4 bases and J 5 bases, leaving 9 bases between the germline ends. The CDR3 here is CASSLQGTGELFF. In DNA form, the CDR3 reads TGTGCCAGCAGCCTGCAGGGGACCGGGGAGCTGTTTTTT.

To note about this clone: The germline gene is not matched at one end of the junction; a read error may be the cause. This sequence joins TRBV7-7 and TRBJ2-1; 12 bases agree with TRBD2. CDR1 and CDR2 (germline): SSHAT, FNYEAQ (reference sequence). The CDR3 spans 16 residues. CDR3 in amino acids: CASSPGLAGRGDEQFF. The CDR3 DNA reads TGTGCTAGCAGCCCCGGACTAGCGGGAAGGGGAGATGAGCAGTTCTTC.

This rearrangement joins TRBV5-1 to TRBJ2-6; the D is unclear. V gave up 3 bases and J gave up 0 bases, with 10 bases separating them. This CDR3 contains 16 residues. The germline CDR1 and CDR2 sequences are SGHRS and YFSETQ. This CDR3 reads CASSSPVSSGANVLTF. The DNA of the CDR3 is TGCGCCAGCAGCTCCCCGGTGAGCTCTGGGGCCAACGTCCTGACTTTC.

DNA of the CDR3: TGTGCCAGCAGTGAATCTTCGCGGTACGAGCAGTACTTC. It yields the protein CASSESSRYEQYF. The gene calls are TRBV6-1 and TRBJ2-7; D ambiguous. The germline V gene has CDR1 MNHNS and CDR2 SASEGT. The CDR3 extends over 13 amino acids. Trimming removed 2 bases at V and 4 bases at J, with 9 bases between.